What follows describes a single T cell receptor beta chain. This sample stems from a study of blood T cell repertoires in COVID-19. Study-wide background: Acute and convalescent COVID-19 specimens originated in the United States, Italy and Spain. PBMCs, B-cell-depleted T cells, or T cells were the source of the cDNA or gDNA that made up the material.

Original methodology: Reference gene primer amplification in the assay estimated nucleated cell counts. The method was immunoSEQ multiplex PCR; TCRdb's version includes in-frame clones alone and lacks a portion of them. The D gene and trimming were derived from the DNA, and the V and J assignments and clone size from that table. The sample lists under 200,000 clones; about 85% were seen once. Trimming shortened V by 6 bases and J by 5 bases, and 10 bases separated the two germline ends. CDR3 length equals 13 residues. This sequence joins TRBV12-3 or TRBV12-4 and TRBJ1-4; D is unresolved. This TCR came from a man in his sixties who had recovered from COVID-19. Input material: peripheral blood. The CDR3 sequence: CASSPGGNEKLFF. DNA for the CDR3: TGTGCCAGCAGCCCGGGAGGGAATGAAAAACTGTTTTTT.